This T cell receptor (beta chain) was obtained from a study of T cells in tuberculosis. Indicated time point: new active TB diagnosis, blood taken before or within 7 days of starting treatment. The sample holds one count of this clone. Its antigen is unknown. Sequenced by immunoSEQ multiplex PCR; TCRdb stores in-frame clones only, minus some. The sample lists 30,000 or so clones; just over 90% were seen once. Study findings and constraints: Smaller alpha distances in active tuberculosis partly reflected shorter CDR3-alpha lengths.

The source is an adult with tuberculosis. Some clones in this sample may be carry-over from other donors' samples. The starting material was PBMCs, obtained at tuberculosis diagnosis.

The CDR3 loop is CASSIQGVGNSPLHF. DNA for the CDR3: TGTGCCAGCAGCATACAGGGAGTAGGTAATTCACCCCTCCACTTT. The chain combines TRBV6-6 with TRBJ1-6; TRBD1 is a possible D gene (6 bases). Germline V gene lookup returns CDR1 MNHNY and CDR2 SVGAGI (reference sequence). The CDR3 extends over 15 amino acids. V gave up 6 bases and J gave up 6 bases, with 15 bases separating them.